The subject of this entry is one T cell receptor beta chain. Germline CDR1 is SGHTA and CDR2 is FQGNSA. The CDR3 is 16 amino acids. These data originate in a study of monozygotic twins with inflammatory bowel disease. UMIs that had a 6-nucleotide sample barcode were put in using template switching. TCRdb reprocessed the 5' RACE reads, keeping one entry per CDR3 protein, no DNA. The data include approximately 400,000 distinct CDR3 sequences; the top ten clones carry 2% to 2.5%. This sequence joins TRBV7-2 and TRBJ2-5; TCRdb names TRBD2, which stays unverified in the absence of DNA. Material: blood. The sequence came from a human donor with ulcerative colitis or Crohn's disease, or a healthy co-twin of an affected twin (not recorded which). CDR3: CASSSGGLAGVETQYF.